These 9 T cell receptor beta chains share one sample of origin, sequenced in a study of blood T cell repertoires in COVID-19. Generated by immunoSEQ multiplex PCR, the TCRdb table keeps only in-frame clones and is missing some. The sample includes fewer than 200,000 clones, 85% to 90% of them seen just once. The sample was peripheral blood. These receptors all stem from a man in his forties with active or convalescent COVID-19.

J is TRBJ2-3 and V is TRBV18; 11 bases are a match to TRBD2. Germline V CDR1 and CDR2: KGHSH, LQKENI. Losses at the gene ends were 4 bases for V and 5 bases for J; bases not matched to a gene: 11. This CDR3 has 17 residues. DNA of the CDR3: TGTGCCAGCTCACTCTCTCAGGCTAGCGGGGGGCAAGATACGCAGTATTTT. Its translation is CASSLSQASGGQDTQYF.

The V gene is TRBV6-5, the J gene TRBJ1-4; D is uncertain. The CDR3 length is 14 residues. Germline CDR1 MNHEY, CDR2 SVGAGI. Trimming removed 7 bases from V and 0 bases from J, with 9 bases in between. In DNA form, the CDR3 reads TGTGCCAGCAAAGACACCTCAACTAATGAAAAACTGTTTTTT. Encoded protein: CASKDTSTNEKLFF.

This sequence joins TRBV2 and TRBJ2-7, with D perhaps TRBD1 (6 bases). Trimming stripped 6 bases from V and 3 bases from J, with 12 bases between. CDR3 length equals 13 residues. Germline CDR1 is SNHLY and CDR2 is FYNNEI. The DNA of the CDR3 is TGTGCCAGCAGACGGGACACCAGCTACGAGCAGTACTTC. Its translation is CASRRDTSYEQYF.

The V call is TRBV7-9, the J call TRBJ2-2; 11 bases map to TRBD1. This CDR3 contains 18 residues. V dropped 8 bases and J dropped 1; count of bases not matched to a gene: 12. Germline V gene sequence: CDR1 SEHNR, CDR2 FQNEAQ (reference sequence). CDR3 DNA: TGTGCCAGCCACCAAACCGGGACAGGGGGAGAGAACACCGGGGAGCTGTTTTTT. This sequence encodes CASHQTGTGGENTGELFF.

V and J are TRBV7-9 and TRBJ1-1; D call uncertain. Trimming took 6 bases from V and 2 from J, leaving 13 bases between them. Per germline, CDR1 SEHNR and CDR2 FQNEAQ (reference sequence). The CDR3 totals 14 residues. CDR3 residues: CASSPGQVNTEAFF. The CDR3 coding sequence is TGTGCCAGCAGTCCCGGTCAGGTCAACACTGAAGCTTTCTTT.

Here the CDR3 DNA reads TGTGCCAGCAGCAACCGGCCGGCGGAAATTTATGGCTACACCTTC. It encodes CASSNRPAEIYGYTF. The J gene is TRBJ1-2, the V gene TRBV9; D call uncertain. This CDR3 is 15 amino acids long. V lost 4 bases to trimming and J lost 5 bases, with 18 bases between them. Germline CDR1 and CDR2: SGDLS and YYNGEE.

The genes are TRBV27 and TRBJ2-5; possibly TRBD2 for D (6 bases). CDR3 size: 14 residues. The V and J ends lost 4 bases and 7 bases respectively, with 16 bases between them. The germline gives CDR1 MNHEY, CDR2 SMNVEV (reference sequence). The CDR3 sequence: CASSSRLVVGTQYF. The CDR3 region has the DNA TGTGCCAGCAGTTCCCGACTAGTGGTAGGGACCCAGTACTTC.

The genes are TRBV30 and TRBJ2-3, with 12 bases identical to TRBD2. The germline CDR1 and CDR2 sequences are GTSNPN and SVGIG (reference sequence). V shed 0 bases, J shed 2 bases, and the junction held 6 bases outside the gene matches. This CDR3 is 17 amino acids long. CDR3 DNA sequence: TGTGCCTGGAGTGTACGGAGGACTAGCGGGGACACAGATACGCAGTATTTT. Translated, it gives CAWSVRRTSGDTDTQYF.

This chain links TRBV4-2 with TRBJ1-5; perhaps TRBD1 as D (6 bases). Deletions cut 0 bases from V and 4 bases from J, with 13 bases between. CDR1 and CDR2 from the germline V gene are LGHNA and YNFKEQ. This CDR3 is 16 amino acids long. CDR3 DNA sequence: TGTGCCAGCAGCCAAGAAGGTAGTACAGGGAATCAGCCCCAGCATTTT. Its protein is CASSQEGSTGNQPQHF.